This T cell receptor (beta chain) was observed in a study of blood T cell repertoires in COVID-19. Study as a whole: Samples representing acute and convalescent COVID-19 were sourced from the United States, Italy and Spain.

Source study methods: Reference gene primer amplification in the assay estimated nucleated cell counts. TCRdb keeps only in-frame clones here, not all; method: immunoSEQ multiplex PCR. V and J calls and clone size are as listed in that table; D and trimming were resolved from the DNA. Of 80,000 to 95,000 clones in the sample, about 86% were seen once. This CDR3 is built from 16 residues. CDR1 is KGHSH and CDR2 is LQKENI in the germline V gene. Unmatched junction bases numbered 13, after V lost 6 bases and J lost 5 bases. The sequenced sample was peripheral blood. This clonotype originated in a woman older than 75 in a cohort sampled during active or convalescent COVID-19. This chain connects TRBV18 to TRBJ2-3; 8 nucleotides line up with TRBD2. The CDR3 region has the DNA TGTGCCAGCTCTCTACTAGCGGCTCAGGGTGGAGATACGCAGTATTTT. Its translation: CASSLLAAQGGDTQYF.